The sequence of this TCR beta chain was determined in a study of technical replicates of blood from a few donors. TCRdb keeps only in-frame clones here, not all; method: immunoSEQ multiplex PCR. This sample carries 68,000 or so clones, 91% of them seen once, and the ten largest clones take over 4%. The CDR3 is made up of 14 amino acids. From germline, CDR1 is SGHDT and CDR2 YYEEEE. V lost 4 bases and J 7 bases, leaving 18 bases between the germline ends. Sequenced material: PBMCs. This rearrangement joins TRBV5-6 to TRBJ2-7, with D unresolved. This sequence was found in a human donor in good health. Some clones in this sample may be carry-over from other donors' samples. The CDR3 sequence is CASSPTQPGWEQYF. The CDR3 region has the DNA TGTGCCAGCAGCCCGACCCAGCCCGGGTGGGAGCAGTACTTC.